This T cell receptor beta chain was observed in a study of cytomegalovirus exposure and HLA in healthy donors. Overall study context: When fewer than 400 donors were genotyped, around 77% of them were found to fall in the Caucasian-associated ancestry cluster.

PCR used 60 Vbeta primers and 13 Jbeta primers. TCRdb's copy holds only in-frame clones and misses some; the assay was immunoSEQ multiplex PCR. Among over 100,000 clones, 76% were seen once, and the ten largest hold 7.7%. For this clone: Its cognate antigen is unknown.

Study results and caveats: A prior analysis recorded that most TCR beta V segments were productive about 87% or about 30% of the time. Later findings reportedly placed an Asian-associated ancestry cluster below the roughly 660-donor mean for N-insertions.

The CDR3 spans 16 residues. J lost 4 bases, V lost 1 base, and 6 bases had no gene match. Germline V gene sequence: CDR1 SSHAT, CDR2 FNYEAQ (reference sequence). J is TRBJ2-5 and V is TRBV7-7, with 10 bases that match TRBD2. The sample taken for sequencing was PBMCs. This receptor was obtained from a woman in her forties or fifties in good health and CMV-seropositive. Written as DNA, the CDR3 is TGTGCCAGCAGCTTAGGTACTAGCGGGAAAGGAGAGACCCAGTACTTC. This gives the protein CASSLGTSGKGETQYF.